Below, one T cell receptor beta chain is given with its context. The data are from a study of control samples from healthy donors and cancer patients. Libraries were prepared by immunoSEQ multiplex PCR; TCRdb keeps only in-frame clonotypes and omits some of them. This table has 150,000 to 180,000 clones, approximately 94% appearing once. In germline, CDR1 is LNHDA, CDR2 SQIVND (reference sequence). Germline trimming cut 2 bases from V and 2 bases from J; bases unmatched to any gene: 2. This CDR3 comprises 15 residues. The V and J genes are TRBV19 and TRBJ1-2; TRBD1 matches 10 bases. Sequencing was performed on blood. The sequence was obtained from a man in his forties in good health. The DNA for the CDR3 is TGTGCCAGTAGTATAAGGGACAGGGGAAACTATGGCTACACCTTC. Translating gives CASSIRDRGNYGYTF.